A single sample gave rise to the 6 T cell receptor beta chains below, sequenced in a study of chemoradiotherapy in HPV16-positive cancers (dated by TCRdb to between 2021 and 2024). Receptors were amplified or captured by the immunoSEQ multiplex PCR assay. Entries here come from immuneACCESS through TCRdb and include only in-frame sequences with V and J called. Some clones fail to appear in such tables; in the studies checked, an unresolved V gene covers under half of the shortfall, and the cause of the remainder is unknown. Present in this sample are around 11,000 clones, about 83% of which were seen just once. Together, the top ten hold about 2.4% of the sample. The sequenced sample was blood, obtained from a patient who underwent chemoradiotherapy. The receptors shown here come from a human donor with HPV-associated anogenital cancer.

The chain employs TRBV7-2 and TRBJ1-1; D gene uncertain. This CDR3 has 13 amino acids. Trimming pared 2 bases from V and 4 bases from J, leaving 8 bases between. Germline assignment: CDR1 SGHTA and CDR2 FQGNSA. CDR3 nucleotides: TGTGCCAGCAGCTTAAGTGGGGTCACTGAAGCTTTCTTT. Translation: CASSLSGVTEAFF.

V and J are TRBV7-2 and TRBJ1-2, with 8 bases matching TRBD1. CDR3 length: 16 residues. J was trimmed by 8 bases and V by 1 base; bases with no gene match: 12. Germline loops: CDR1 SGHTA, CDR2 FQGNSA. The CDR3 is CASSLDSGTGGLGYTF. The DNA of the CDR3 is TGTGCCAGCAGCTTAGATTCCGGGACAGGCGGACTCGGCTACACCTTC.

The V gene is TRBV18, the J gene TRBJ1-5; TRBD1 aligns across 9 bases. CDR1 is KGHSH and CDR2 is LQKENI in the germline V gene. Losses at the gene ends were 6 bases for V and 5 bases for J; bases not matched to a gene: 8. This CDR3 has 15 residues. Written as DNA, the CDR3 is TGTGCCAGCTCCCAGGGACAGGGTAGGGATCAGCCCCAGCATTTT. It specifies CASSQGQGRDQPQHF.

The gene calls are TRBV19 and TRBJ2-4; 8 bases map to TRBD1. V dropped 3 bases and J dropped 0; count of bases not matched to a gene: 10. Germline V gene lookup returns CDR1 LNHDA and CDR2 SQIVND (reference sequence). This CDR3 has 18 residues. The CDR3 bases are TGTGCCAGTAGTATTTCCAGGGGGCTAGACTTAGCCAAAAACATTCAGTACTTC. It yields the protein CASSISRGLDLAKNIQYF.

V gene TRBV7-2 combines with J gene TRBJ2-1, with D tentatively TRBD2 (6 bases). Germline V gene data show CDR1 as SGHTA and CDR2 as FQGNSA. CDR3 length: 14 amino acids. V lost 5 bases and J lost 6, with 14 bases in between. The CDR3 DNA follows: TGTGCCAGCAGCCTCACCAGACTAGTCAATGAGCAGTTCTTC. Translation: CASSLTRLVNEQFF.

The V call is TRBV21-1, the J call TRBJ1-3; the DNA was not used to check the table's D call, TRBD1. TRBV21-1 is termed a pseudogene. This CDR3 spans 14 amino acids. Here the CDR3 DNA reads TGTGCCAGCAGCAAAGGGACAGGGGGAAACACCATATATTTT. Translation: CASSKGTGGNTIYF.